A selection of T cell receptor beta chains follows, all from one sample in a study of identical twins. TCRdb re-called the 5' RACE reads through MiXCR, storing one row per CDR3 protein. The data hold some 1,600,000 distinct CDR3 sequences, with about 32% observed a single time. The specimen was cord blood. The receptors come from a newborn girl in good health. CDR3s include the opening cysteine and the closing phenylalanine or tryptophan. The order of the fields is CDR3 protein, CDR3 DNA, clone size, V gene, D gene, J gene. D genes are given only for firm matches. Only some rows state a clone size, as once, few, many or a class for expanded clones.

CDR3aa: CAWSRAEKLFF
CDR3nt: TGTGCCTGGAGTCGAGCGGAAAAACTGTTTTTT
abundance: .
v_gene: TRBV30
d_gene: .
j_gene: TRBJ1-4

CDR3aa: CASSQGYRPRENTEAFF
CDR3nt: TGCGCCAGCAGCCAAGGCTACAGGCCGCGGGAGAACACTGAAGCTTTCTTT
abundance: few
v_gene: TRBV5-1
d_gene: .
j_gene: TRBJ1-1

CDR3aa: CASSPTSSGEQFF
CDR3nt: TGCGCCAGCAGCCCAACTAGTAGCGGTGAGCAGTTCTTC
abundance: many
v_gene: TRBV4-1
d_gene: .
j_gene: TRBJ2-1

CDR3aa: CASSKVGFLVPKPQHF
CDR3nt: TGTGCCAGCAGCAAAGTGGGGTTTTTAGTACCCAAGCCCCAGCATTTT
abundance: .
v_gene: TRBV21-1
d_gene: .
j_gene: TRBJ1-5

CDR3aa: CASRRRQPYGYTF
CDR3nt: TGTGCCAGCAGGAGGCGACAGCCTTATGGCTACACCTTC
abundance: .
v_gene: TRBV2
d_gene: .
j_gene: TRBJ1-2

CDR3aa: CASSSTMDTQYF
CDR3nt: TGCGCCAGCAGCTCTACCATGGATACGCAGTATTTT
abundance: .
v_gene: TRBV5-1
d_gene: .
j_gene: TRBJ2-3

CDR3aa: CASRPPGLAGGVTGELFF
CDR3nt: TGTGCCAGCAGACCCCCCGGGCTAGCGGGAGGAGTGACCGGGGAGCTGTTTTTT
abundance: .
v_gene: TRBV6-1
d_gene: TRBD2
j_gene: TRBJ2-2

CDR3aa: CASRLWGAGTDTQYF
CDR3nt: TGTGCCAGCAGGCTATGGGGGGCGGGAACAGATACGCAGTATTTT
abundance: .
v_gene: TRBV7-2
d_gene: .
j_gene: TRBJ2-3

CDR3aa: CASSSDRFSGANVLTF
CDR3nt: TGTGCCAGCAGCTCCGACAGGTTCTCTGGGGCCAACGTCCTGACTTTC
abundance: few
v_gene: TRBV3-1
d_gene: .
j_gene: TRBJ2-6

CDR3aa: CASTWDRGRTGELFF
CDR3nt: TGTGCCAGCACCTGGGACAGGGGGCGCACCGGGGAGCTGTTTTTT
abundance: few
v_gene: TRBV28
d_gene: TRBD1
j_gene: TRBJ2-2

CDR3aa: CASSEYNRYSDYGYTF
CDR3nt: TGTGCCAGCAGTGAATACAACAGGTATTCAGACTATGGCTACACCTTC
abundance: .
v_gene: TRBV25-1
d_gene: .
j_gene: TRBJ1-2

CDR3aa: CSARRTGNQPQHF
CDR3nt: TGCAGTGCTAGACGGACAGGCAATCAGCCCCAGCATTTT
abundance: few
v_gene: TRBV20-1
d_gene: .
j_gene: TRBJ1-5